Listed below are T cell receptor beta chains from one sample, sequenced in a study of blood T cell repertoires in COVID-19. Method: immunoSEQ multiplex PCR; TCRdb's copy keeps in-frame clones and lacks some. The sample contains about 64,000 clones, 70% to 85% of which appear only once. Sample: peripheral blood. The receptor set was obtained from a human donor in a cohort sampled during active COVID-19. The CDR3 runs from the conserved cysteine through the conserved F or W. A D gene is named only where the DNA matches it firmly. Part of the rows lack a size; the others show once, few, many or a class for expanded clones.

d_call: -; clone_size: -; v_call: TRBV27; j_call: TRBJ2-1; cdr3_nt: TGTGCCAGCAGTTTGGGGCACTACAATGAGCAGTTCTTC; cdr3_aa: CASSLGHYNEQFF
d_call: TRBD2; clone_size: -; v_call: TRBV6-5; j_call: TRBJ2-7; cdr3_nt: TGTGCCAGCAGCTGGACTAGCGGGACGTACGAGCAGTACTTC; cdr3_aa: CASSWTSGTYEQYF
d_call: -; clone_size: -; v_call: TRBV19; j_call: TRBJ1-5; cdr3_nt: TGTGCCAGTAGGAGGATCGACAAGGCGGGAGCGGAGCCCCAGCATTTT; cdr3_aa: CASRRIDKAGAEPQHF
d_call: -; clone_size: once; v_call: TRBV28; j_call: TRBJ2-2; cdr3_nt: TGTGCCAGCAGTGCCACAGGGAAGGGGGGGGAGCTGTTTTTT; cdr3_aa: CASSATGKGGELFF
d_call: -; clone_size: medium-sized; v_call: TRBV3-1/TRBV3-2; j_call: TRBJ2-5; cdr3_nt: TGTGCCAGCAGCCAAGTTTGGTCGGAAGAGACCCAGTACTTC; cdr3_aa: CASSQVWSEETQYF
d_call: -; clone_size: -; v_call: TRBV7-2; j_call: TRBJ1-5; cdr3_nt: TGTGCCAGCAGCTCGGCGACAAATCAGCCCCAGCATTTT; cdr3_aa: CASSSATNQPQHF
d_call: TRBD2; clone_size: -; v_call: TRBV24-1; j_call: TRBJ2-1; cdr3_nt: TGTGCCACCAGTGACCCTAGCGGGAGGGGTTTGTGGGAGCAGTTCTTC; cdr3_aa: CATSDPSGRGLWEQFF
d_call: -; clone_size: -; v_call: TRBV11-2; j_call: TRBJ2-2; cdr3_nt: TGTGCCAGCAGCTTATCTCAGGGGGCGGGGGCCGGGGAGCTGTTTTTT; cdr3_aa: CASSLSQGAGAGELFF
d_call: -; clone_size: -; v_call: TRBV4-2; j_call: TRBJ2-7; cdr3_nt: TGTGCCAGCAGCTTACGACAGGACCACGAGCAGTACTTC; cdr3_aa: CASSLRQDHEQYF
d_call: -; clone_size: -; v_call: TRBV7-2; j_call: TRBJ1-2; cdr3_nt: TGTGCCAGCAGCTTAGCGCGACAGCCTAACTATGGCTACACCTTC; cdr3_aa: CASSLARQPNYGYTF
d_call: TRBD2; clone_size: few; v_call: TRBV6-5; j_call: TRBJ2-7; cdr3_nt: TGTGCCAGCAGTTGGGGACTAGCCCAAGGGCAGTACTTC; cdr3_aa: CASSWGLAQGQYF
d_call: TRBD1; clone_size: -; v_call: TRBV28; j_call: TRBJ1-2; cdr3_nt: TGTGCCAGCAGTCCGACAGGGGGGAACTATGGCTACACCTTC; cdr3_aa: CASSPTGGNYGYTF
d_call: -; clone_size: -; v_call: TRBV7-3; j_call: TRBJ2-5; cdr3_nt: TGTGCCAGCAGCTTAACGGGAACTAGCATGGAGACCCAGTACTTC; cdr3_aa: CASSLTGTSMETQYF
d_call: -; clone_size: -; v_call: TRBV28; j_call: TRBJ2-7; cdr3_nt: TGTGCCAGCAGTTTAGAGTTCACAGGGTCCTACGAGCAGTACTTC; cdr3_aa: CASSLEFTGSYEQYF
d_call: -; clone_size: once; v_call: TRBV7-3; j_call: TRBJ2-3; cdr3_nt: TGTGCCAGCAGCCCTGATCTGGCGGGAAGCGGGGATACGCAGTATTTT; cdr3_aa: CASSPDLAGSGDTQYF
d_call: -; clone_size: -; v_call: TRBV10-2; j_call: TRBJ2-7; cdr3_nt: TGCGCCAGCAGTCCAGAGGGCCACGAGCAGTACTTC; cdr3_aa: CASSPEGHEQYF
d_call: TRBD2; clone_size: -; v_call: TRBV6-5; j_call: TRBJ2-7; cdr3_nt: TGTGCCAGCAGTCGCCGGACTAGCTTAATTGAGCAGTACTTC; cdr3_aa: CASSRRTSLIEQYF
d_call: TRBD1; clone_size: -; v_call: TRBV19; j_call: TRBJ2-1; cdr3_nt: TGTGCCAGTAGCCTCGACAGGGGGCGTCGGTTCTTC; cdr3_aa: CASSLDRGRRFF
d_call: -; clone_size: once; v_call: TRBV18; j_call: TRBJ2-3; cdr3_nt: TGTGCCAGCTCAAGAACGACAGGCGATTGGGATACGCAGTATTTT; cdr3_aa: CASSRTTGDWDTQYF
d_call: TRBD2; clone_size: -; v_call: TRBV5-1; j_call: TRBJ2-7; cdr3_nt: TGCGCCAGCAGCCCAGCGGGGGGGCCTAAGTACGAGCAGTACTTC; cdr3_aa: CASSPAGGPKYEQYF
d_call: TRBD1; clone_size: -; v_call: TRBV29-1; j_call: TRBJ2-2; cdr3_nt: TGCAGCGTTTCCGGGACAGGGGGGTGGACCGGGGAGCTGTTTTTT; cdr3_aa: CSVSGTGGWTGELFF
d_call: TRBD1; clone_size: -; v_call: TRBV2; j_call: TRBJ1-5; cdr3_nt: TGTGCCAGCAGGGACAGGGGCAATCAGCCCCAGCATTTT; cdr3_aa: CASRDRGNQPQHF
d_call: TRBD2; clone_size: once; v_call: TRBV5-1; j_call: TRBJ2-5; cdr3_nt: TGCGCCAGCAAAGGACTAGCGGGATTCCAAGAGACCCAGTACTTC; cdr3_aa: CASKGLAGFQETQYF
d_call: -; clone_size: once; v_call: TRBV5-1; j_call: TRBJ1-4; cdr3_nt: TGCGCCAGCGGCTCCTCCACAGCAACTAATGAAAAACTGTTTTTT; cdr3_aa: CASGSSTATNEKLFF
d_call: TRBD1; clone_size: -; v_call: TRBV2; j_call: TRBJ1-4; cdr3_nt: TGTGCCAGCAGTCTGACAGGGGCTAATGAAAAACTGTTTTTT; cdr3_aa: CASSLTGANEKLFF
d_call: TRBD1; clone_size: -; v_call: TRBV3-1/TRBV3-2; j_call: TRBJ1-5; cdr3_nt: TGTGCCAGCAGTTCCTCCCCCGGGACAGCTATCCAGCCCCAGCATTTT; cdr3_aa: CASSSSPGTAIQPQHF
d_call: -; clone_size: -; v_call: TRBV29-1; j_call: TRBJ2-3; cdr3_nt: TGCAGCGTTGAAGCAGGGACAGATACGCAGTATTTT; cdr3_aa: CSVEAGTDTQYF
d_call: TRBD1; clone_size: few; v_call: TRBV19; j_call: TRBJ2-7; cdr3_nt: TGTGCCAGTAGCTGGTTGGGACAGGGGGTTGACGAGCAGTACTTC; cdr3_aa: CASSWLGQGVDEQYF
d_call: -; clone_size: -; v_call: TRBV29-1; j_call: TRBJ2-5; cdr3_nt: TGCAGCGTTGTGACAGACCAAGAGACCCAGTACTTC; cdr3_aa: CSVVTDQETQYF
d_call: TRBD2; clone_size: -; v_call: TRBV29-1; j_call: TRBJ2-7; cdr3_nt: TGCAGCGTTGAATGGGGCACTAGCGGGAACTACGAGCAGTACTTC; cdr3_aa: CSVEWGTSGNYEQYF
d_call: -; clone_size: -; v_call: TRBV6-2/TRBV6-3; j_call: TRBJ2-3; cdr3_nt: TGTGCCAGCAGTTACACTTCTAGCACAGATACGCAGTATTTT; cdr3_aa: CASSYTSSTDTQYF
d_call: -; clone_size: -; v_call: TRBV5-1; j_call: TRBJ2-3; cdr3_nt: TGCGCCAGCAAGGGAGCGCTGCACACAGATACGCAGTATTTT; cdr3_aa: CASKGALHTDTQYF
d_call: TRBD2; clone_size: -; v_call: TRBV9; j_call: TRBJ2-5; cdr3_nt: TGTGCCAGCTCTCAAGGGACTAGCGGAGAGGAAGAGACCCAGTACTTC; cdr3_aa: CASSQGTSGEEETQYF
d_call: TRBD2; clone_size: -; v_call: TRBV10-3; j_call: TRBJ2-7; cdr3_nt: TGTGCCATCAGTCCGAGGGGGACTAGCGGGAGGGGTACATACGAGCAGTACTTC; cdr3_aa: CAISPRGTSGRGTYEQYF
d_call: -; clone_size: -; v_call: TRBV7-9; j_call: TRBJ2-5; cdr3_nt: TGTGCCAGCAGCTTAGTATCAGGGGCAGTCCAAGAGACCCAGTACTTC; cdr3_aa: CASSLVSGAVQETQYF
d_call: -; clone_size: few; v_call: TRBV11-1; j_call: TRBJ1-6; cdr3_nt: TGTGCCAGCAGCTCCGGGAGGTTTGGGAATTCACCCCTCCACTTT; cdr3_aa: CASSSGRFGNSPLHF
d_call: TRBD1; clone_size: -; v_call: TRBV11-2; j_call: TRBJ2-7; cdr3_nt: TGTGCCAGCAGCTTGGGGACAGGGGGCTACGAGCAGTACTTC; cdr3_aa: CASSLGTGGYEQYF
d_call: -; clone_size: -; v_call: TRBV11-2; j_call: TRBJ2-7; cdr3_nt: TGTGCCAGCAGCTCAGACGTCCGGGACACTTCCTACGAGCAGTACTTC; cdr3_aa: CASSSDVRDTSYEQYF
d_call: -; clone_size: -; v_call: TRBV3-1/TRBV3-2; j_call: TRBJ2-7; cdr3_nt: TGTGCCAGCACCAGGGGCGAGCAGTACTTC; cdr3_aa: CASTRGEQYF
d_call: -; clone_size: -; v_call: TRBV18; j_call: TRBJ2-7; cdr3_nt: TGTGCCAGCTCACCAGACAAAGCGGCCGTACCGTCCTACGAGCAGTACTTC; cdr3_aa: CASSPDKAAVPSYEQYF
d_call: -; clone_size: -; v_call: TRBV19; j_call: TRBJ2-2; cdr3_nt: TGTGCCAGTACCAGTGCCCCTCTAGGGGGTACCATCGGGGAGCTGTTTTTT; cdr3_aa: CASTSAPLGGTIGELFF
d_call: -; clone_size: -; v_call: TRBV5-5; j_call: TRBJ1-2; cdr3_nt: TGTGCCAGCAGCGTTATATCCGGGACTCCCGCCGGCGGCTACACCTTC; cdr3_aa: CASSVISGTPAGGYTF
d_call: -; clone_size: -; v_call: TRBV29-1; j_call: TRBJ2-2; cdr3_nt: TGCAGCGTTCCTAGCTACACCGGGGAGCTGTTTTTT; cdr3_aa: CSVPSYTGELFF
d_call: TRBD2; clone_size: -; v_call: TRBV7-2; j_call: TRBJ2-3; cdr3_nt: TGTGCCAGCAGCCTCACAGCGGGATTAAGCACAGATACGCAGTATTTT; cdr3_aa: CASSLTAGLSTDTQYF
d_call: TRBD1; clone_size: -; v_call: TRBV29-1; j_call: TRBJ1-4; cdr3_nt: TGCAGCGTTGAAGATCGGGGACAGGTATTTTTT; cdr3_aa: CSVEDRGQVFF
d_call: TRBD2; clone_size: few; v_call: TRBV19; j_call: TRBJ2-3; cdr3_nt: TGTGCCAGTAGTTACCACCTAGCGGGAGTCAGCACAGATACGCAGTATTTT; cdr3_aa: CASSYHLAGVSTDTQYF